The 8 T cell receptor beta chains below all came from one sample that was sequenced in a study of metastatic and nonmetastatic thyroid tumors (dated by TCRdb to about 2020). None of the patients had been given any treatment before thyroid surgery. Library method: PCR. This sample was sequenced with an Illumina HiSeq 4000. TCRdb ran its own pipeline on the public reads, namely fastp trimming at Q25 and MiXCR clone calling, and kept in-frame beta chains. In this sample the table shows about 27,000 clones, 10% to 15% of which occur a single time. The ten most abundant clones make up under 5% of the sample. The specimen was blood. The receptors originated from a female donor with papillary thyroid cancer or a benign thyroid nodule (not recorded which). Some clones in this sample may be carry-over from other donors' samples.

This clone was detected ten times or more. This chain joins TRBV4-2 and TRBJ2-3; 8 bases match TRBD1. Germline V gene sequence: CDR1 LGHNA, CDR2 YNFKEQ. This CDR3 is built from 16 residues. V dropped 1 base and J dropped 3; count of bases not matched to a gene: 6. The CDR3, as DNA: TGTGCCAGCAGCCAAGGGACCAGGGGGCAAACAGATACGCAGTATTTT. It yields the protein CASSQGTRGQTDTQYF.

This clone was picked up many times. J is TRBJ2-1 and V is TRBV10-3; D might be TRBD2 (7 bases). Germline CDR1 is ENHRY and CDR2 is SYGVKD. The CDR3 totals 17 residues. The V end was cut by 6 bases, the J end by 3 bases, with 21 bases between. CDR3 coding DNA: TGTGCCATCAGCGGACTAGACGTAGGGGGTAACTACAATGAGCAGTTCTTC. This gives the protein CAISGLDVGGNYNEQFF.

The CDR3 here is CASSAIAGGGITDTQYF. The CDR3 nucleotides read TGTGCCAGCAGCGCGATAGCGGGCGGGGGAATCACAGATACGCAGTATTTT. V usage is TRBV5-6 and J usage is TRBJ2-3; 7 bases align to TRBD2. Germline loops: CDR1 SGHDT, CDR2 YYEEEE. CDR3 size: 17 residues. The V and J ends lost 4 bases and 2 bases, in that order; junction bases with no gene match: 13.

This clone was detected many times. The V and J genes are TRBV20-1 and TRBJ2-7; 9 positions match TRBD2. The V and J ends lost 5 bases and 5 bases, in that order; junction bases with no gene match: 4. There are 12 residues in the CDR3. CDR1 and CDR2 from the germline V gene are DFQATT and SNEGSKA (reference sequence). For the CDR3, the DNA is TGCAGTGCTCCTCCTAGCGGGAACGAGCAGTACTTC. Translation: CSAPPSGNEQYF.

This clone was detected many times. The V and J genes are TRBV19 and TRBJ1-5; D gene uncertain. The V end was cut by 0 bases, the J end by 3 bases, with 6 bases between. CDR3 length: 14 residues. CDR1 is LNHDA, CDR2 SQIVND, per germline (reference sequence). Here the CDR3 reads CASSIEADNQPQHF. CDR3 sequence (DNA): TGTGCCAGTAGTATAGAGGCAGACAATCAGCCCCAGCATTTT.

This clone was picked up many times. V usage is TRBV6-6 and J usage is TRBJ1-1; D is perhaps TRBD1 (6 bases). Germline assignment: CDR1 MNHNY and CDR2 SVGAGI (reference sequence). There are 13 residues in the CDR3. Trimming shortened V by 2 bases and J by 6 bases, and 10 bases separated the two germline ends. In nucleotides, the CDR3 is TGTGCCAGCAGTTACGGGGGGCGAGCTGAAGCTTTCTTT. It codes for CASSYGGRAEAFF.

A few counts support this clone. The rearrangement links TRBV28 to TRBJ2-1; no clear D gene. The CDR3 length is 17 residues. V was shortened by 4 bases and J by 4 bases, with 20 bases between the two germline ends. Germline CDR1 is MDHEN and CDR2 is SYDVKM. DNA for the CDR3: TGTGCCAGCAGTTCCGTCTTACTACTCAATGCTTACAATGAGCAGTTCTTC. It translates to CASSSVLLLNAYNEQFF.

This clone was recorded at least ten times. The chain employs TRBV6-2 or TRBV6-3 and TRBJ2-5; maybe TRBD2 (5 bases). The CDR3 spans 14 residues. Trimming pared 7 bases from V and 4 bases from J, leaving 16 bases between. The germline CDR1 and CDR2 sequences are MNHEY and SVGEGT. CDR3 loop: CASKDGIRRETQYF. The CDR3 nucleotides are TGTGCCAGCAAGGACGGGATCAGACGAGAGACCCAGTACTTC.